The TCR beta chain described here comes from a study of molecular identifiers for immune sequencing clone quantification. Study overall: For replicates, RNA isolated from about 19,000 or 110,000 naive CD8 cells was divided into five portions, of which four were sequenced.

TCRdb reanalysed the PCR reads using MiXCR and keeps one entry per CDR3 protein. Of around 480,000 distinct CDR3 sequences detected, 20% to 25% appear once; the ten largest clones hold about 0.78%. This clonotype was recorded a few times. Its cognate antigen is unknown. The study, taken as a whole, reports: The study found clones above 20 RNA copies held over 99% of effector molecules and under 1% in naive cells.

Naive CD8 T cells were sorted, and the gate applied was CD8+CD4-CCR7+CD45RA+. The sequenced sample was naive CD8+ T cells from blood, with Jurkat cell RNA spiked in. Noted subset: FACS-sorted CD8+CD4-CCR7+CD45RA+ naive T cells. This TCR was recovered from a human donor in good health. Some libraries in this study had Jurkat cell RNA spiked in.

The CDR3 region is CASSLWTDTYEQYF. The CDR3, as DNA: TGTGCCAGCAGCTTATGGACAGATACCTACGAGCAGTACTTC. V is TRBV7-2 and J is TRBJ2-7; D perhaps matches TRBD1 (6 bases). The CDR3 is 14 amino acids. Looked up from germline, CDR1 is SGHTA and CDR2 is FQGNSA. V lost 2 bases, J lost 2 bases, and 10 bases lay in between. The full variable domain, rest sourced from reference TRBV7-2 and TRBJ2-7, is GAGVSQSPSNKVTEKGKDVELRCDPISGHTALYWYRQSLGQGLEFLIYFQGNSAPDKSGLPSDRFSAERTGGSVSTLTIQRTQQEDSAVYLCASSLWTDTYEQYFGPGTRLTVT.